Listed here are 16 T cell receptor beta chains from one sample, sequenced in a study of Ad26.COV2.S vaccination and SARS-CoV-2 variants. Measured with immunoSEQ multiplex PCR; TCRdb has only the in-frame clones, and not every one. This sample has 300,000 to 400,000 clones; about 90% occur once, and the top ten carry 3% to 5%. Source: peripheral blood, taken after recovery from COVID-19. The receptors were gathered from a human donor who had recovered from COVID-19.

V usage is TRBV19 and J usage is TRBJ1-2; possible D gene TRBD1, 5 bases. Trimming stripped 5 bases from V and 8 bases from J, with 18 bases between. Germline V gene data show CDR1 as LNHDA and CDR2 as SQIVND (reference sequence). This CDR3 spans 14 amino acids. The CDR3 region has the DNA TGTGCCAGTAGTCCCCCTTCCAGGGTATACGGCTACACCTTC. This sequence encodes CASSPPSRVYGYTF.

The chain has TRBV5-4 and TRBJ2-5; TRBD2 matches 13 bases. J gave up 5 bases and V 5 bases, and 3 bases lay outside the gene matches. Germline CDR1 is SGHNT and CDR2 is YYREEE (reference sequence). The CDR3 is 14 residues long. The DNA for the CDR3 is TGTGCCAGCAGACTAGCGGGGGGGCCTGAGACCCAGTACTTC. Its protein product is CASRLAGGPETQYF.

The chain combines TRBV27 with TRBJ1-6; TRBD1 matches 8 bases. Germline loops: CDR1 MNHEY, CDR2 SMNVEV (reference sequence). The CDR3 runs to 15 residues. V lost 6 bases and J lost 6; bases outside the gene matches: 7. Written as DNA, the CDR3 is TGTGCCAGCAGCCCCCCAGGGGGCGCTAATTCACCCCTCCACTTT. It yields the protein CASSPPGGANSPLHF.

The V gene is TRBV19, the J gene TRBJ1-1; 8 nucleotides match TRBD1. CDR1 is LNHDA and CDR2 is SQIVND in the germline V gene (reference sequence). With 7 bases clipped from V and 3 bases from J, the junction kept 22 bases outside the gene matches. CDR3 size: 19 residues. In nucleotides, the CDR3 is TGTGCCAGTATGCCCCGGGGACAGGAATCTCCATGGCGGGACACTGAAGCTTTCTTT. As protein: CASMPRGQESPWRDTEAFF.

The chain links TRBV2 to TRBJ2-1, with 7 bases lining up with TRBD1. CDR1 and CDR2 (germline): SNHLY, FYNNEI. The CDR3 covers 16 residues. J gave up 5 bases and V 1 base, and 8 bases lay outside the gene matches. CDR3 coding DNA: TGTGCCAGCAGTGAAGGTTCCCAGGGGGTCAACAATGAGCAGTTCTTC. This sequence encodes CASSEGSQGVNNEQFF.

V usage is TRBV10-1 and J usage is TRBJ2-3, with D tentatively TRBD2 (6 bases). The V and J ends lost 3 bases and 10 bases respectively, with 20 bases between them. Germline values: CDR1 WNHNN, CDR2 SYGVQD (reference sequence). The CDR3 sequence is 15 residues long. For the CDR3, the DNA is TGCGCCAGCAGTGACCGATCGGGGGTGCAGCGGCCGCAGTATTTT. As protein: CASSDRSGVQRPQYF.

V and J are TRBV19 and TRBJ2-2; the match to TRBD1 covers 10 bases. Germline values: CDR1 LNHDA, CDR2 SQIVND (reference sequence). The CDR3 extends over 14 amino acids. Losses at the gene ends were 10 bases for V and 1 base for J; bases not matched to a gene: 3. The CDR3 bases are TGTGCCACTAGGGACAGGGGGAACACCGGGGAGCTGTTTTTT. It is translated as CATRDRGNTGELFF. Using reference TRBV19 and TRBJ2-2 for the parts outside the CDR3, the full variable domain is DGGITQSPKYLFRKEGQNVTLSCEQNLNHDAMYWYRQDPGQGLRLIYYSQIVNDFQKGDIAEGYSVSREKKESFPLTVTSAQKNPTAFYLCATRDRGNTGELFFGEGSRLTVL.

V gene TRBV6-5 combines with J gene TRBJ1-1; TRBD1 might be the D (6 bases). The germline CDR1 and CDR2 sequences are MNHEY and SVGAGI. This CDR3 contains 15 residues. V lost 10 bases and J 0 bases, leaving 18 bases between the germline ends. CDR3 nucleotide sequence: TGTGCCACATTAAAAAAGGGGGGAATGAACACTGAAGCTTTCTTT. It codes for CATLKKGGMNTEAFF.

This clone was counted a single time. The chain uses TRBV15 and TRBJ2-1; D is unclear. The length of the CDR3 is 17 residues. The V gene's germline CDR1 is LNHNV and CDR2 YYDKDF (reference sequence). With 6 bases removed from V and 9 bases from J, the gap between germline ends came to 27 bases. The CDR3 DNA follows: TGTGCCACCAGTCGTGGGTTTAGTGGTGGGATCCTCGGTGAGCAGTTCTTC. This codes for CATSRGFSGGILGEQFF.

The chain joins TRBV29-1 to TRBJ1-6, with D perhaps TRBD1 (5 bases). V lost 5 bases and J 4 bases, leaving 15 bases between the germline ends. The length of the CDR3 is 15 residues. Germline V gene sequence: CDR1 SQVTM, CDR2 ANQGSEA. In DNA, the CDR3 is TGCAGCGTTAGTTTTGGGACTCGTTATAATTCACCCCTCCACTTT. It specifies CSVSFGTRYNSPLHF.

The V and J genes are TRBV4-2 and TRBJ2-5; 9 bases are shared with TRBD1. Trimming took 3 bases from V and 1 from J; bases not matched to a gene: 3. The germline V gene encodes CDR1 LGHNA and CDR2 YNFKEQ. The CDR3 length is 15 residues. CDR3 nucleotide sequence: TGTGCCAGCAGCCAGCAGACAGGGGGCCAAGAGACCCAGTACTTC. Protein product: CASSQQTGGQETQYF.

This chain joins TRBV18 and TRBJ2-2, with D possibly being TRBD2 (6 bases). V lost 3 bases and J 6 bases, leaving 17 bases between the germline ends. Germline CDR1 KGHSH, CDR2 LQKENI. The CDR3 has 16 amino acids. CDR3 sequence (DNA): TGTGCCAGCTCACCCAAAGTGGAGGGATTAGCCGGGGAGCTGTTTTTT. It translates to CASSPKVEGLAGELFF.

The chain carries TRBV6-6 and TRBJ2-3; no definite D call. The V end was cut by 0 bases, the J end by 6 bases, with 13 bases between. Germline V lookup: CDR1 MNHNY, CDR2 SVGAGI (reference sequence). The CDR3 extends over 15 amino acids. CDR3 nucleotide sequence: TGTGCCAGCAGTTACTCGATCCCTCGGCGGGATACGCAGTATTTT. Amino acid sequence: CASSYSIPRRDTQYF.

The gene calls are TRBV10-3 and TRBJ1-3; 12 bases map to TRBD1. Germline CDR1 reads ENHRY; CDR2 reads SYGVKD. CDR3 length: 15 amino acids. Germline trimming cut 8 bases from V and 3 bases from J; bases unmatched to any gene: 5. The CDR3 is CAIRGTGGRGNTIYF. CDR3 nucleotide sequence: TGTGCCATCCGAGGGACAGGGGGCCGTGGAAACACCATATATTTT.

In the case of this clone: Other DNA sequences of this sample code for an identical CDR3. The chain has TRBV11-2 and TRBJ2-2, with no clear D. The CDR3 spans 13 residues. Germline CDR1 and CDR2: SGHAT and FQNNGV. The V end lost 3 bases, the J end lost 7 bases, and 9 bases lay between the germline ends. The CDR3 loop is CASSLVNGGELFF. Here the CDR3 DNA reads TGTGCCAGCAGCTTGGTGAACGGCGGGGAGCTGTTTTTT.

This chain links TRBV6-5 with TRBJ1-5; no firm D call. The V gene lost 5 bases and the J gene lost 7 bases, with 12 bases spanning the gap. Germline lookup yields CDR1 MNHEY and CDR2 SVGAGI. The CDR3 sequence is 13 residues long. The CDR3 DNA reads TGTGCCAGCAGTCCGACCCTGGGCCAGCCCCAGCATTTT. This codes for CASSPTLGQPQHF.